The 15 T cell receptor beta chains in this list originate from one sample, sequenced in a study of Ad26.COV2.S vaccination and SARS-CoV-2 variants. Specified treatment: roughly 19 received Ad26.COV2.S at low or high dose, single or two shots; roughly five received placebo; per-sample allocation not given. Collection of the samples took place on day 63 after the first injection of vaccine or placebo. Assay: immunoSEQ multiplex PCR; the TCRdb copy retains only in-frame clones and omits some. The sample consists of around 370,000 clones, about 85% of them appearing once. This specimen was peripheral blood, taken in a trial of Ad26.COV2.S vaccine versus placebo. The source of these receptors is a person between 18 and 65 years old who received the Ad26.COV2.S COVID-19 vaccine or a placebo.

This chain joins TRBV12-3 or TRBV12-4 and TRBJ1-4; D might be TRBD1 (5 bases). The CDR3 runs to 13 residues. V lost 6 bases, J lost 6 bases, and 11 bases lay in between. CDR3 bases: TGTGCCAGCAGGGTTGGGGCTTATGAAAAACTGTTTTTT. The encoded protein is CASRVGAYEKLFF.

In nucleotides, the CDR3 is TGTGCCAGCAGTCCCCGGGGCTCCCAGAGGAATGAGCAGTTCTTC. Encoded protein: CASSPRGSQRNEQFF. The gene calls are TRBV27 and TRBJ2-1; D may correspond to TRBD1 or TRBD2 (5 bases each). Germline CDR1 reads MNHEY; CDR2 reads SMNVEV (reference sequence). The ends were cut back, 5 bases at V and 7 bases at J, with 18 bases in the middle. The CDR3 loop spans 15 amino acids.

V and J are TRBV27 and TRBJ2-5; 10 positions match TRBD1. The CDR3 has 15 residues. Trimming removed 6 bases from V and 2 bases from J; junction bases left unmatched: 6. Germline V lookup: CDR1 MNHEY, CDR2 SMNVEV (reference sequence). In DNA, the CDR3 is TGTGCCAGCAGCCGGGACAGGGGAAGGCAAGAGACCCAGTACTTC. Amino acid sequence: CASSRDRGRQETQYF.

V and J are TRBV5-6 and TRBJ1-4; 9 bases agree with TRBD1. Trimming at V came to 3 bases and at J to 7 bases, leaving 7 bases not matched to a gene. The CDR3 is 15 amino acids. Germline CDR1 and CDR2: SGHDT and YYEEEE. DNA for the CDR3: TGTGCCAGCAGCTCGGGACAGGGAGGCGGTGAAAAACTGTTTTTT. Amino acid sequence: CASSSGQGGGEKLFF. The complete variable domain, with remaining parts taken from reference TRBV5-6 and TRBJ1-4, reads DAGVTQSPTHLIKTRGQQVTLRCSPKSGHDTVSWYQQALGQGPQFIFQYYEEEERQRGNFPDRFSGHQFPNYSSELNVNALLLGDSALYLCASSSGQGGGEKLFFGSGTQLSVL.

In its sample, this clone was seen once. The chain is built from TRBV6-2 or TRBV6-3 and TRBJ2-7; 12 positions agree with TRBD2. Germline CDR1 MNHEY, CDR2 SVGEGT. The V segment lost 0 bases and the J segment 2 bases; nucleotides outside the gene matches: 8. The CDR3 sequence is 18 residues long. This chain's CDR3 is CASSYSPETSGGPYEQYF. As DNA, the CDR3 is TGTGCCAGCAGTTACTCTCCCGAGACTAGCGGGGGCCCCTACGAGCAGTACTTC.

For the CDR3, the DNA is TGTGCCATCAGTGAGTCGAAGCTCCGGACAGGCCTGCGGCAAGAGACCCAGTACTTC. Translation gives CAISESKLRTGLRQETQYF. V and J are TRBV10-3 and TRBJ2-5; 7 bases are a match to TRBD1. CDR1 is ENHRY and CDR2 is SYGVKD in the germline V gene. V gave up 0 bases and J gave up 2 bases; unmatched junction bases: 15. This CDR3 comprises 19 residues.

CDR3 coding DNA: TGCGCCAGCAGCCAAGAAGGGCCGGGGACAGATACGCAGTATTTT. Translating gives CASSQEGPGTDTQYF. This rearrangement joins TRBV4-3 to TRBJ2-3; a possible D gene is TRBD2 (5 bases). The V gene lost 0 bases and the J gene lost 3 bases, with 10 bases spanning the gap. CDR1 and CDR2 from the germline V gene are LGHNA and YSLEER. The CDR3 consists of 15 residues.

This sequence joins TRBV5-4 and TRBJ2-5; 8 nucleotides align to TRBD2. CDR3 length: 16 residues. Germline V CDR1 and CDR2: SGHNT, YYREEE (reference sequence). J gave up 2 bases and V 4 bases, and 10 bases lay outside the gene matches. CDR3 residues: CASSPRAGVGQETQYF. The CDR3 DNA reads as TGTGCCAGCAGCCCCCGAGCGGGAGTGGGGCAAGAGACCCAGTACTTC.

V usage is TRBV9 and J usage is TRBJ1-1; perhaps TRBD1 as D (5 bases). The germline V and J ends were trimmed by 0 bases and 7 bases, with 10 bases remaining between them. The CDR3 contains 13 residues. Germline values: CDR1 SGDLS, CDR2 YYNGEE. CDR3 nucleotides: TGTGCCAGCAGCGTAGGGGCTGGGGGTGAAGCTTTCTTT. It specifies CASSVGAGGEAFF.

The chain couples TRBV2 to TRBJ1-2; 10 bases line up with TRBD1. CDR1 and CDR2 (germline): SNHLY, FYNNEI. The CDR3 consists of 13 residues. The V and J ends lost 7 bases and 8 bases, in that order; junction bases with no gene match: 7. The DNA for the CDR3 is TGTGCCAGCAAAATCGGACAGGGGGTCGGCTACACCTTC. It encodes CASKIGQGVGYTF.

V gene TRBV5-4 combines with J gene TRBJ2-2; D not resolved. Germline V gene sequence: CDR1 SGHNT, CDR2 YYREEE (reference sequence). The ends were cut back, 4 bases at V and 1 base at J, with 2 bases in the middle. This CDR3 contains 12 residues. CDR3 DNA sequence: TGTGCCAGCAGCCTGAACACCGGGGAGCTGTTTTTT. Translating gives CASSLNTGELFF.

The chain uses TRBV6-5 and TRBJ1-5; 10 positions match TRBD1. Trimming cost V 5 bases and J 6 bases; bases outside gene matches: 7. The CDR3 spans 15 residues. Germline CDR1 is MNHEY and CDR2 is SVGAGI. As DNA, the CDR3 is TGTGCCAGCAGTCGAGGGACAGGGGTGGGTCAGCCCCAGCATTTT. It codes for CASSRGTGVGQPQHF.

This clone was counted between two and nine times. The rearrangement joins TRBV11-2 to TRBJ2-3; TRBD1 agrees at 8 bases. With V trimmed by 1 base and J by 3 bases, 6 bases remained unmatched. The CDR3 has 16 amino acids. Germline values: CDR1 SGHAT, CDR2 FQNNGV. The DNA of the CDR3 is TGTGCCAGCAGCTTAGGAGGACAGGGCCGGACAGATACGCAGTATTTT. Amino acid sequence: CASSLGGQGRTDTQYF.

This chain links TRBV5-1 with TRBJ1-1; D is unresolved. The CDR3 is 12 residues long. Germline CDR1 SGHRS, CDR2 YFSETQ. Trimming took off 5 bases at V and 7 bases at J, with 12 bases between the two ends. CDR3 in amino acids: CASSRTGSEAFF. The CDR3 DNA sequence: TGCGCCAGCAGTCGGACCGGGAGTGAAGCTTTCTTT.

This chain connects TRBV28 to TRBJ1-2; D is possibly TRBD1 (6 bases). Trimming left V 2 bases short and J 2 bases short, with 9 bases between. This CDR3 spans 14 amino acids. Per the germline V gene, CDR1 is MDHEN and CDR2 is SYDVKM. The CDR3 sequence: CASSLGTSNYGYTF. DNA for the CDR3: TGTGCCAGCAGTTTAGGGACAAGCAACTATGGCTACACCTTC.